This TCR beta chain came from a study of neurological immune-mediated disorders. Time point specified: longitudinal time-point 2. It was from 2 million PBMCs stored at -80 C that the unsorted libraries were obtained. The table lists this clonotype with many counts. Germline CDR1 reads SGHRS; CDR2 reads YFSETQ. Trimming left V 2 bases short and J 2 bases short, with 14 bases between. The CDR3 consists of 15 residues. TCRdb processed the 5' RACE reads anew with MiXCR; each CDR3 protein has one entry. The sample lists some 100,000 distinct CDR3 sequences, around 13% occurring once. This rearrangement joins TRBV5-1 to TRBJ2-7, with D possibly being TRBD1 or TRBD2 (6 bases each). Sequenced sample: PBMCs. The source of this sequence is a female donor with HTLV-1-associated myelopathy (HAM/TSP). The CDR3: CASSLRGDGTYEQYF. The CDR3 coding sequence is TGCGCCAGCAGCTTAAGGGGGGATGGCACCTACGAGCAGTACTTC.